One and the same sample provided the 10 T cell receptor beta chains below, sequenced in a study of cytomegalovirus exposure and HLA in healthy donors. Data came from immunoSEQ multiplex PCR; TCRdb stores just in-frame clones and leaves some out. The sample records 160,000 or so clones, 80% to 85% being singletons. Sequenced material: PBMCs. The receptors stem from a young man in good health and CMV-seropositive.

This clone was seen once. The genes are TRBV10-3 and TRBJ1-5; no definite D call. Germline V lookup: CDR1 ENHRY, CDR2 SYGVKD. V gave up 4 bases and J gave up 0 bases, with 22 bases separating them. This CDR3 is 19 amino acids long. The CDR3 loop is CAISAMFVPRRYSNQPQHF. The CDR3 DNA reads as TGTGCCATCAGTGCGATGTTCGTCCCCCGGAGGTATAGCAATCAGCCCCAGCATTTT.

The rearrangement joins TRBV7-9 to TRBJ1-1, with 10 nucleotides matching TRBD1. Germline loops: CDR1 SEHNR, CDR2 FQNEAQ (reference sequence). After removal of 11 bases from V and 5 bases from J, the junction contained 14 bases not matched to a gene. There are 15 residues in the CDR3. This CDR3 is CASSPGDRGWTEAFF. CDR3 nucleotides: TGTGCCTCTTCTCCTGGGGACAGGGGCTGGACTGAAGCTTTCTTT. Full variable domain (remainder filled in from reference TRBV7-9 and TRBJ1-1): DTGVSQNPRHKITKRGQNVTFRCDPISEHNRLYWYRQTLGQGPEFLTYFQNEAQLEKSRLLSDRFSAERPKGSFSTLEIQRTEQGDSAMYLCASSPGDRGWTEAFFGQGTRLTVV.

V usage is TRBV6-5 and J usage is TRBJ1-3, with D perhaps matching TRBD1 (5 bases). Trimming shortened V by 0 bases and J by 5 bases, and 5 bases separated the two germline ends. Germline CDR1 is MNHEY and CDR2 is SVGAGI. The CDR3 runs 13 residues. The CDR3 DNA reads TGTGCCAGCAGTTACTCGGACAGAAACACCATATATTTT. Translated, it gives CASSYSDRNTIYF.

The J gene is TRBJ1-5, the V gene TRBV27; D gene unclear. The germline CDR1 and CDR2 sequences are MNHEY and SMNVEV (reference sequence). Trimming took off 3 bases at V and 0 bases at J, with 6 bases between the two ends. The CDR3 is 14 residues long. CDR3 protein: CASSFHFSNQPQHF. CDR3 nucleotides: TGTGCCAGCAGTTTCCACTTTAGCAATCAGCCCCAGCATTTT.

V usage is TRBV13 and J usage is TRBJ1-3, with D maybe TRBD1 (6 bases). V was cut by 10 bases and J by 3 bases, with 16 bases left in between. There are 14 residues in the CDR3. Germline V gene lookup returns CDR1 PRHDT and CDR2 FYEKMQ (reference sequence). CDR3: CATAKTGLGNTIYF. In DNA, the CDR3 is TGTGCCACCGCAAAGACAGGACTTGGAAACACCATATATTTT. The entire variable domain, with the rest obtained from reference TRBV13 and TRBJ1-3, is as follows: AAGVIQSPRHLIKEKRETATLKCYPIPRHDTVYWYQQGPGQDPQFLISFYEKMQSDKGSIPDRFSAQQFSDYHSELNMSSLELGDSALYFCATAKTGLGNTIYFGEGSWLTVV.

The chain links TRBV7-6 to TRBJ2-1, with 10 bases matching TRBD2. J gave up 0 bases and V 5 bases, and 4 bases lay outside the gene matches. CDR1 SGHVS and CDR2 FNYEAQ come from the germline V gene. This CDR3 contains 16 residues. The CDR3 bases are TGTGCCAGCAGCAAACTAGCGGGGAGCTCCTACAATGAGCAGTTCTTC. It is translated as CASSKLAGSSYNEQFF. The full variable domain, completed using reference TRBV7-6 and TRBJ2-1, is GAGVSQSPRYKVTKRGQDVALRCDPISGHVSLYWYRQALGQGPEFLTYFNYEAQQDKSGLPNDRFSAERPEGSISTLTIQRTEQRDSAMYRCASSKLAGSSYNEQFFGPGTRLTVL.

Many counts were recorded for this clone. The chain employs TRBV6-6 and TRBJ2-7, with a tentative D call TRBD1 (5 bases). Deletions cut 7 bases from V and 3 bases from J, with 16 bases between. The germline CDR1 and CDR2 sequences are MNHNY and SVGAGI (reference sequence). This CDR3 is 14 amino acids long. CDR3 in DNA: TGTGCCAGCACTCAGGACACATCAAGCTACGAGCAGTACTTC. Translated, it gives CASTQDTSSYEQYF.

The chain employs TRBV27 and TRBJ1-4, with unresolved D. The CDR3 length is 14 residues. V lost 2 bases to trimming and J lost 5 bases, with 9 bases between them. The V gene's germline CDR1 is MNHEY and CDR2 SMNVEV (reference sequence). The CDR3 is CASSLSTANEKLFF. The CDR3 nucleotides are TGTGCCAGCAGTTTAAGTACAGCAAATGAAAAACTGTTTTTT.

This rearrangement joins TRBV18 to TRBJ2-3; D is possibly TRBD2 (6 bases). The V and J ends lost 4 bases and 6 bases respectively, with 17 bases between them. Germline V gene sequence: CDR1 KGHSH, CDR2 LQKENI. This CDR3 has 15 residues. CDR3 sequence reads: CASSQRRRATDTQYF. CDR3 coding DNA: TGTGCCAGCTCACAACGGAGGAGGGCCACGGATACGCAGTATTTT.

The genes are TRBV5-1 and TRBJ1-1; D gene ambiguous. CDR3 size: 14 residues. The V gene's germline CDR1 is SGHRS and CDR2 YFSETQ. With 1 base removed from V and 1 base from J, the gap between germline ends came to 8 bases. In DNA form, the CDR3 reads TGCGCCAGCAGCTTGTGGGGAGGGAACACTGAAGCTTTCTTT. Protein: CASSLWGGNTEAFF.